Listed below are T cell receptor beta chains from one sample, sequenced in a study. TCRdb processed the 5' RACE reads anew with MiXCR; each CDR3 protein has one entry. The table has 35,000 to 50,000 distinct CDR3 sequences, 29% seen once. What was sequenced was memory CD4+ T cells sorted from a lymph node. The receptors originated from a female donor with breast cancer. The CDR3 runs from the conserved cysteine through the conserved F or W.

>TRBV20-1
CSARDVQLDEQFF
>TRBV20-1
CSANRGRERSNQPQHF
>TRBV20-1
CSALLSTWQFF
>TRBV6-1
CASSLTVYNEQFF
>TRBV11-2
CASSLDEGLDGTQYF
>TRBV5-6
CASSLGQGAAKQYF
>TRBV5-6
CASSPQRQRRRYGYTF
>TRBV6-1
CASSQNGSEGEGETQYF
>TRBV27
CASSLVGLEQYF
>TRBV6-5
CASSITSRTGNEQFF
>TRBV12-3/TRBV12-4
CASSLAGVTYEQYF
>TRBV24-1
CATSDFGGPDQETQYF
>TRBV6-2/TRBV6-3
CASSVIPSGRDTQYF
>TRBV6-5
CASNSGRGASSYEQYF
>TRBV6-1
CASSEFRDEGYTF
>TRBV9
CATTLAKNIQYF
>TRBV9
CASSSGGGLARGEQYF
>TRBV6-5
CASSPPGGEQYF
>TRBV27
CASRRHTEAFF
>TRBV6-5
CASSTRTPVVGNEQFF
>TRBV5-1
CASSLGQAGELFF
>TRBV24-1
CATSAGGSNQPQHF
>TRBV28
CASSFFPNTGELFF
>TRBV7-9
CASSPTALAVNGQFF
>TRBV5-4
CASSHPSDDTDTQYF
>TRBV25-1
CASSGSGTGSKQYF
>TRBV28
CASSSSGRHNQPQHF
>TRBV9
CASSPVGARDEQYF
>TRBV7-2
CASSFYRSGPKSSYNEQFF
>TRBV7-2
CASSRLAAVTDTQYF
>TRBV20-1
CSARDGGRGWGEQFF
>TRBV5-4
CASRTSGRGVDTQYF
>TRBV7-9
CASSPKSGAVSTDTQYF
>TRBV6-5
CASSSTGTGGNGHTF
>TRBV15
CATSRSVGVGEQYF
>TRBV9
CASSVVGDPGGYTF
>TRBV21-1
CASSKWRVACGKLFF
>TRBV24-1
CATSESGTLANYGYTF
>TRBV4-2
CASSQEDGEAKNIQYF
>TRBV6-5
CAGSRTVNSNQPQHF
>TRBV7-2
CASSLVGRPDTQYF
>TRBV12-3/TRBV12-4
CASSLMAGNYGYTF
>TRBV4-3
CASSQLTSYNEQFF
>TRBV24-1
CATSEPARATGELFF
>TRBV18
CASSQGKNYGYTF
>TRBV2
CASSTTGSFVSYEQYF
>TRBV7-9
CASSPPTVNTEAFF
>TRBV11-2
CASSFASETQYF
>TRBV28
CASSFASVYEQYF
>TRBV5-1
CASTMTGYKAWGGYEQYF
>TRBV6-6
CASSYSTGAETQYF